This note documents a single T cell receptor beta chain sequence. The antigen is undetermined. This sample was taken from a study of OX40 agonist ivuxolimab in advanced cancers. Findings and caveats of the study: In general, CD8+ T cells held more expanded clones than CD4+ did, on average.

CDR3 size: 12 residues. Germline lookup yields CDR1 MDHEN and CDR2 SYDVKM. V was cut by 3 bases and J by 7 bases, with 6 bases left in between. The protocol was immunoSEQ multiplex PCR, while the TCRdb copy is restricted to in-frame clones and leaves out a portion. The repertoire has about 150,000 clones, approximately 94% of them found once; the top ten carry around 0.28%. This clonotype was sampled from an adult with an advanced solid tumor such as melanoma, head and neck, liver or kidney cancer. The sequences come from CD4+ or CD8+ T cells sorted from blood, collected in a trial of the OX40 agonist ivuxolimab. This chain links TRBV28 with TRBJ1-4; D ambiguous. The CDR3 nucleotides read TGTGCCAGCAGTTTGTGGGGTGAAAAACTGTTTTTT. Residues: CASSLWGEKLFF.